This T cell receptor beta chain is from a study of Ad26.COV2.S vaccination and SARS-CoV-2 variants. Overall study results and limits: Spike-specific CD8+ and CD4+ T cell responses reportedly showed substantial breadth after vaccination. People who got the vaccine had more spike-specific TCR breadth than people who got placebo. Vaccine and placebo recipients had similar non-spike TCR breadth.

Sequencing was performed with immunoSEQ multiplex PCR; in TCRdb, only in-frame clones are kept and a portion is missing. Among about 440,000 clones listed, about nine tenths were seen once. Treatment given: some 20 received Ad26.COV2.S at low or high dose, single or two shots; roughly 5 received placebo; per-sample allocation not given. On day 63 after the first injection, vaccine and placebo recipients gave samples. The vaccine delivered Wuhan-strain SARS-CoV-2 spike through an Ad26 vector. CDR3 length: 15 residues. Per the germline V gene, CDR1 is SGHKS and CDR2 is YYEKEE (reference sequence). The V end was cut by 2 bases, the J end by 3 bases, with 13 bases between. Details on this clone: Its antigen is not known.

The sequence came from a person between 18 and 65 years old who received the Ad26.COV2.S COVID-19 vaccine or a placebo. This sample comprised peripheral blood, obtained in a trial of Ad26.COV2.S vaccine versus placebo. This chain links TRBV5-5 with TRBJ2-3; TRBD1 might be the D (5 bases). In nucleotides, the CDR3 is TGTGCCAGCAGCTTATACGCAGGGTCGACAGATACGCAGTATTTT. It codes for CASSLYAGSTDTQYF.